This T cell receptor (beta chain) was sequenced in a study of cytomegalovirus exposure and HLA in healthy donors. V shed 2 bases and J 1 base; nucleotides not matched to a gene: 5. CDR1 is SGHRS, CDR2 YFSETQ, per germline. The CDR3 sequence is 16 residues long. Study outcomes and limitations: Accurate prediction of HLA-A and HLA-B alleles (for most subjects) was reportedly achieved from TCR beta sequences. Common viral pathogens seemed to be connected with several of the most significant clusters, according to a later analysis.

A remark on this clone: Antigen specificity is unknown.

Vbeta (60) and Jbeta (13) primers were used in the PCR. Only in-frame clones appear in the TCRdb table, and some are missing; sequencing was by immunoSEQ multiplex PCR. This table holds about 150,000 clones. The specimen was PBMCs. This sequence originates from a woman aged 45-65 years in good health and CMV-seronegative. The rearrangement uses TRBV5-1 and TRBJ2-5; 10 bases match TRBD1. The CDR3 reads CASSFGTGAFQETQYF. CDR3 bases: TGCGCCAGCAGCTTTGGGACAGGGGCCTTCCAAGAGACCCAGTACTTC.